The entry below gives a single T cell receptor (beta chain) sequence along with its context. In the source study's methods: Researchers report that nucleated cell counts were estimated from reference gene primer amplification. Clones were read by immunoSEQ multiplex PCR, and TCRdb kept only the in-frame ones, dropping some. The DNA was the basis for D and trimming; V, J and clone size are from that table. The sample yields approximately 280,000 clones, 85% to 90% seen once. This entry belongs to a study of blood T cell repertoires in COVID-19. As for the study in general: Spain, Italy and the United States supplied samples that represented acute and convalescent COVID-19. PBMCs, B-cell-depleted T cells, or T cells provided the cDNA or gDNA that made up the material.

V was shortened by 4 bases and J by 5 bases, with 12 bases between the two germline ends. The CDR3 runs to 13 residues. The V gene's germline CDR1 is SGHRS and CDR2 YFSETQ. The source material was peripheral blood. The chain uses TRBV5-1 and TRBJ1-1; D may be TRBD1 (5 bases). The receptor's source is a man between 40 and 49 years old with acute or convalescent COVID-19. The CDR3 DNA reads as TGCGCCAGCAGCCCAGGGTACGAGACTGAAGCTTTCTTT. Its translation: CASSPGYETEAFF.